These 5 T cell receptor beta chains were all obtained from the same sample, sequenced in a study of T-cell reconstitution after alpha-beta-depleted transplantation in children. Molecular barcoding with unique molecular identifiers was used for the TCRbeta library. From the PCR reads, TCRdb called clonotypes with MiXCR, one entry per CDR3 protein. Of about 610,000 distinct CDR3 sequences in the sample, 10% to 13% were seen once. The material sequenced was PBMCs from the stem cell graft donor, taken from the stem cell graft. The receptor source for this set is a human donor who donated a stem cell graft to a child with acute myeloid leukemia.

This clonotype has a handful of counts. This sequence joins TRBV20-1 and TRBJ1-1; tentative D call: TRBD1 (6 bases). With 4 bases removed from V and 0 bases from J, the gap between germline ends came to 12 bases. Germline V CDR1 and CDR2: DFQATT, SNEGSKA (reference sequence). CDR3 length: 14 amino acids. The CDR3 loop is CSANPGVMNTEAFF. Here the CDR3 DNA reads TGCAGTGCTAATCCAGGGGTTATGAACACTGAAGCTTTCTTT.

The chain employs TRBV7-9 and TRBJ1-1, with D possibly TRBD1 on 6 matching bases. Between the trimmed V and J ends, which lost 5 bases and 8 bases, there was a span of 15 bases. Germline assignment: CDR1 SEHNR and CDR2 FQNEAQ (reference sequence). The CDR3 totals 13 residues. CDR3 protein: CASSRPSGAEAFF. Written as DNA, the CDR3 is TGTGCCAGCAGCCGCCCGTCGGGGGCAGAAGCTTTCTTT.

The rearrangement links TRBV6-1 to TRBJ2-7, with D perhaps TRBD2 (6 bases). The V end was cut by 5 bases, the J end by 7 bases, with 18 bases between. Per germline, CDR1 MNHNS and CDR2 SASEGT. The length of the CDR3 is 14 residues. The CDR3 sequence: CASSRTARLVEQYF. As DNA, the CDR3 is TGTGCCAGCAGTAGGACCGCCCGACTAGTGGAGCAGTACTTC.

This clonotype was observed at least ten times. The chain employs TRBV7-2 and TRBJ2-7, with TRBD2 identical over 7 bases. Germline V gene lookup returns CDR1 SGHTA and CDR2 FQGNSA. The CDR3 contains 15 residues. The J segment lost 1 base and the V segment lost 6 bases, leaving 9 bases of the junction unmatched. In DNA form, the CDR3 reads TGTGCCAGCAGAACAGCTGGGGGAGGGTCCTACGAGCAGTACTTC. Protein product: CASRTAGGGSYEQYF.

This clonotype was detected only a few times. The chain joins TRBV10-3 to TRBJ2-3; D is perhaps TRBD2 (5 bases). CDR1 and CDR2 from the germline V gene are ENHRY and SYGVKD. Between the trimmed V and J ends, which lost 9 bases and 0 bases, there was a span of 13 bases. The CDR3 runs 14 residues. CDR3 sequence: CAMAGGSSTDTQYF. The CDR3 DNA is TGTGCCATGGCCGGCGGGTCGAGCACAGATACGCAGTATTTT.